Listed here are 25 T cell receptor beta chains from one sample, sequenced in a study of response to subunit inactivated influenza vaccine. TCRdb reanalysed the RT-PCR reads using MiXCR and keeps one entry per CDR3 protein. The profile shows 150,000 to 200,000 distinct CDR3 sequences, around 10% of them singletons. Sample: CD8+ T cells sorted from PBMCs, taken roughly 24 months after vaccination. Receptors originate from a man aged 45 to 75 who received an inactivated influenza vaccine.

This clonotype has a count of ten or more. The gene calls are TRBV16 and TRBJ2-1, with 10 bases identical to TRBD2. There are 16 residues in the CDR3. The germline gives CDR1 KGHSY, CDR2 FQNENV. Trimming at V came to 1 base and at J to 9 bases, leaving 9 bases not matched to a gene. This chain's CDR3 is CASSQWLAGVSSEQFF. The CDR3 bases are TGTGCCAGCAGCCAATGGCTAGCGGGGGTTTCGAGTGAGCAGTTCTTC. Combining the CDR3 with reference TRBV16 and TRBJ2-1 gives the whole variable domain GEEVAQTPKHLVRGEGQKAKLYCAPIKGHSYVFWYQQVLKNEFKFLISFQNENVFDETGMPKERFSAKCLPNSPCSLEIQATKLEDSAVYFCASSQWLAGVSSEQFFGPGTRLTVL.

The chain couples TRBV20-1 to TRBJ2-1; D uncertain. CDR1 and CDR2 from the germline V gene are DFQATT and SNEGSKA (reference sequence). There are 10 residues in the CDR3. V shed 6 bases and J shed 8 bases, with 8 bases lying between them. As DNA, the CDR3 is TGCAGTGCCTTTCTCCATGAGCAGTTCTTC. Its translation: CSAFLHEQFF.

In its sample, this clonotype was seen many times. The rearrangement links TRBV29-1 to TRBJ2-1, with D perhaps TRBD1 (5 bases). The V end lost 0 bases, the J end lost 9 bases, and 15 bases lay between the germline ends. The CDR3 length is 14 residues. In germline, CDR1 is SQVTM, CDR2 ANQGSEA. The chain's CDR3 is CSVEDREFAFEQFF. The CDR3 DNA sequence: TGCAGCGTTGAAGACAGGGAATTTGCCTTTGAGCAGTTCTTC.

CDR3: CASRTGTENTEAFF. Here the CDR3 DNA reads TGTGCCAGCAGGACCGGGACAGAGAACACTGAAGCTTTCTTT. The chain has TRBV9 and TRBJ1-1; 7 bases map to TRBD1. V shed 5 bases, J shed 1 base, and the junction held 5 bases outside the gene matches. CDR1 is SGDLS and CDR2 is YYNGEE in the germline V gene. CDR3 size: 14 residues. The whole variable domain, remainder taken from reference TRBV9 and TRBJ1-1, is DSGVTQTPKHLITATGQRVTLRCSPRSGDLSVYWYQQSLDQGLQFLIQYYNGEERAKGNILERFSAQQFPDLHSELNLSSLELGDSALYFCASRTGTENTEAFFGQGTRLTVV.

At least ten counts were recorded for this clonotype. The chain recombines TRBV9 with TRBJ2-7; D gene unclear. Trimming removed 6 bases from V and 4 bases from J, with 11 bases in between. The CDR3 contains 12 residues. CDR1 is SGDLS and CDR2 is YYNGEE in the germline V gene. CDR3 residues: CASIKLRYEQYF. The CDR3 DNA reads as TGTGCCAGCATAAAACTTCGGTACGAGCAGTACTTC.

This clonotype occurred a few times. The chain carries TRBV30 and TRBJ2-3; 8 bases align to TRBD2. The CDR3 is 16 residues long. V lost 1 base, J lost 2 bases, and 8 bases stayed unmatched. Germline V gives CDR1 GTSNPN, CDR2 SVGIG (reference sequence). The CDR3 protein is CAWSADSGVNTDTQYF. CDR3 in DNA: TGTGCCTGGAGTGCTGATAGCGGGGTGAACACAGATACGCAGTATTTT.

This clonotype was counted between two and nine times. The rearrangement joins TRBV5-1 to TRBJ2-3, with 10 bases aligning to TRBD1. The CDR3 extends over 16 amino acids. CDR1 is SGHRS, CDR2 YFSETQ, per germline. Unmatched junction bases numbered 9, after V lost 4 bases and J lost 4 bases. DNA of the CDR3: TGCGCCAGCAGCCGTGGACAGGGGGTTAACGCAGATACGCAGTATTTT. Its protein product is CASSRGQGVNADTQYF.

V is TRBV15 and J is TRBJ2-1; unclear D gene. Germline values: CDR1 LNHNV, CDR2 YYDKDF (reference sequence). This CDR3 has 16 residues. The V end was cut by 6 bases, the J end by 6 bases, with 21 bases between. Here the CDR3 reads CATRLHRASKGNEQFF. In DNA form, the CDR3 reads TGTGCCACCAGATTACACCGGGCCTCGAAAGGCAATGAGCAGTTCTTC.

Ten or more counts support this clonotype. The gene calls are TRBV24-1 and TRBJ2-1; 11 nucleotides match TRBD2. This CDR3 region has 17 residues. Unmatched junction bases numbered 5, after V lost 2 bases and J lost 3 bases. Germline CDR1 and CDR2: KGHDR and SFDVKD. CDR3 sequence reads: CATSDSPGLAVYNEQFF. DNA for the CDR3: TGTGCCACCAGTGATTCCCCGGGACTAGCGGTCTACAATGAGCAGTTCTTC.

The chain joins TRBV7-9 to TRBJ2-1; D possibly matches TRBD1 or TRBD2 (5 bases each). V lost 5 bases, J lost 6 bases, and 20 bases lay in between. The CDR3 runs 16 residues. Germline CDR1 is SEHNR and CDR2 is FQNEAQ (reference sequence). The CDR3 spells CASSGSRDQAGNEQFF. The CDR3, as DNA: TGTGCCAGCAGCGGAAGCCGGGACCAGGCCGGCAATGAGCAGTTCTTC.

With regard to this clonotype: The CDR3 does not end in the conserved phenylalanine or tryptophan, so this is likely a read error. The J gene is TRBJ2-7, the V gene TRBV7-9; 8 nucleotides agree with TRBD1. The J segment lost 4 bases and the V segment lost 5 bases, leaving 13 bases of the junction unmatched. CDR1 is SEHNR and CDR2 is FQNEAQ in the germline V gene (reference sequence). There are 16 residues in the CDR3. The CDR3 bases are TGTGCCAGCAGCGCTCCGGGACAGGCGGCTTTTTACGAGCAGTACTCC. Translation gives CASSAPGQAAFYEQYS.

This clonotype was found many times. The gene calls are TRBV7-2 and TRBJ2-1; D may be TRBD2 (6 bases). The V gene's germline CDR1 is SGHTA and CDR2 FQGNSA. V lost 5 bases, J lost 0 bases, and 14 bases lay in between. This CDR3 spans 16 amino acids. In nucleotides, the CDR3 is TGTGCCAGCAGCGCGGGGTGGGCCTACTCCTACAATGAGCAGTTCTTC. It specifies CASSAGWAYSYNEQFF. The full variable domain, rest sourced from reference TRBV7-2 and TRBJ2-1, is GAGVSQSPSNKVTEKGKDVELRCDPISGHTALYWYRQSLGQGLEFLIYFQGNSAPDKSGLPSDRFSAERTGGSVSTLTIQRTQQEDSAVYLCASSAGWAYSYNEQFFGPGTRLTVL.

This clonotype was recorded at least ten times. This chain connects TRBV27 to TRBJ1-1; D possibly corresponds to TRBD1 (6 bases). Germline V lookup: CDR1 MNHEY, CDR2 SMNVEV (reference sequence). V dropped 6 bases and J dropped 0 bases, with 17 bases sitting between them. The CDR3 consists of 16 residues. For the CDR3, the DNA is TGTGCCAGCAGGACGACGCTGGGACATATGAACACTGAAGCTTTCTTT. Residues: CASRTTLGHMNTEAFF.

This chain uses TRBV6-1 with TRBJ2-5; D possibly corresponds to TRBD1 (5 bases). Trimming stripped 5 bases from V and 0 bases from J, with 16 bases between. Per germline, CDR1 MNHNS and CDR2 SASEGT. The CDR3 loop spans 16 amino acids. In DNA, the CDR3 is TGTGCCAGCAGTCCCCATCGGCTCAGGGACCAAGAGACCCAGTACTTC. The encoded protein is CASSPHRLRDQETQYF.

The table lists this clonotype with many counts. The chain recombines TRBV12-3 or TRBV12-4 with TRBJ2-7; TRBD1 might be the D (5 bases). V was pared by 4 bases and J by 9 bases, with 13 bases between. This CDR3 is 12 amino acids long. The CDR3 region has the DNA TGTGCCAGCAGTTACGGACAAACCTGGCAGTACTTC. This gives the protein CASSYGQTWQYF.

This clonotype was seen many times. The chain has TRBV12-3 or TRBV12-4 and TRBJ2-1, with no clear D. CDR3 length: 14 residues. Trimming stripped 7 bases from V and 2 bases from J, with 12 bases between. CDR3 region: CASTRHQTYNEQFF. The CDR3 DNA sequence: TGTGCCAGCACCCGACATCAAACCTACAATGAGCAGTTCTTC.

This clonotype was picked up a small number of times. This chain links TRBV5-1 with TRBJ2-3; 11 bases line up with TRBD2. The germline gives CDR1 SGHRS, CDR2 YFSETQ. V shed 2 bases and J 5 bases; nucleotides not matched to a gene: 4. The CDR3 sequence is 15 residues long. DNA for the CDR3: TGCGCCAGCAGCTTTAGCGGGGGGGCCCTAGATACGCAGTATTTT. Translation: CASSFSGGALDTQYF.

With respect to this clonotype: Sequence at one end of the junction differs from germline and may be a read error. The chain has TRBV2 and TRBJ1-2; TRBD1 aligns across 10 bases. The CDR3 runs 16 residues. Per germline, CDR1 SNHLY and CDR2 FYNNEI. The CDR3 reads CARSAWGDRGVYGYTF. The DNA for the CDR3 is TGTGCCAGGAGTGCCTGGGGGGACAGGGGCGTCTATGGCTACACCTTC.

The chain links TRBV27 to TRBJ2-3, with D possibly TRBD2 on 6 matching bases. This CDR3 comprises 15 residues. CDR1 MNHEY and CDR2 SMNVEV come from the germline V gene (reference sequence). The V and J ends lost 5 bases and 2 bases respectively, with 14 bases between them. CDR3 sequence: CASSPLSGTTDTQYF. The CDR3, as DNA: TGTGCCAGCAGTCCGCTTAGCGGAACCACAGATACGCAGTATTTT.

Ten or more counts support this clonotype. The chain combines TRBV4-3 with TRBJ2-7; D may match TRBD1 or TRBD2 (5 bases each). The V gene's germline CDR1 is LGHNA and CDR2 YSLEER. CDR3 length: 14 residues. The germline V and J ends were trimmed by 1 base and 2 bases, with 9 bases remaining between them. Here the CDR3 reads CASSQVEGPYEQYF. CDR3 sequence (DNA): TGCGCCAGCAGCCAAGTCGAGGGGCCCTACGAGCAGTACTTC.

This clonotype was detected a few times. The gene calls are TRBV20-1 and TRBJ2-2; no reliable D call. Germline CDR1 is DFQATT and CDR2 is SNEGSKA (reference sequence). V was clipped by 6 bases and J by 7 bases, with 12 bases between them. CDR3 size: 12 residues. CDR3 in amino acids: CSAVEGHGELFF. The DNA of the CDR3 is TGCAGTGCCGTGGAAGGTCACGGGGAGCTGTTTTTT.

The gene calls are TRBV27 and TRBJ2-3, with 9 positions matching TRBD2. Germline CDR1 is MNHEY and CDR2 is SMNVEV (reference sequence). The trim removed 6 bases at V and 4 bases at J, leaving 8 bases unmatched. The CDR3 spans 15 residues. The DNA for the CDR3 is TGTGCCAGCAGAGTAGCGGGAGTTGGGGCAGATACGCAGTATTTT. Translation gives CASRVAGVGADTQYF.

In its sample, this clonotype was seen a few times. CDR3 amino acids: CASSSLGPTDMNTEAFF. CDR3 sequence (DNA): TGTGCCAGCAGTTCTCTAGGCCCGACAGACATGAACACTGAAGCTTTCTTT. This sequence joins TRBV28 and TRBJ1-1, with D possibly TRBD1 on 5 matching bases. Per the germline V gene, CDR1 is MDHEN and CDR2 is SYDVKM. This CDR3 is built from 17 residues. The germline V and J ends were trimmed by 4 bases and 0 bases, with 18 bases remaining between them.

This chain connects TRBV7-8 to TRBJ2-7; TRBD1 agrees at 12 bases. The junction had 9 bases not matched to a gene; V was cut back by 5 bases and J by 1 base. CDR3 length: 17 amino acids. Germline CDR1 reads SGHVS; CDR2 reads FQNEAQ. The CDR3 loop reads CASSPGTGGGGSYEQYF. CDR3 nucleotides: TGTGCCAGCAGCCCCGGGACAGGGGGCGGGGGTTCCTACGAGCAGTACTTC.

In its sample, this clonotype was seen a few times. The chain employs TRBV20-1 and TRBJ2-2; no definite D call. CDR3 length: 15 amino acids. V lost 0 bases and J lost 0, with 8 bases in between. Germline V CDR1 and CDR2: DFQATT, SNEGSKA (reference sequence). CDR3 in DNA: TGCAGTGCTAGAGACCAGAAAGCGAACACCGGGGAGCTGTTTTTT. Translating gives CSARDQKANTGELFF.